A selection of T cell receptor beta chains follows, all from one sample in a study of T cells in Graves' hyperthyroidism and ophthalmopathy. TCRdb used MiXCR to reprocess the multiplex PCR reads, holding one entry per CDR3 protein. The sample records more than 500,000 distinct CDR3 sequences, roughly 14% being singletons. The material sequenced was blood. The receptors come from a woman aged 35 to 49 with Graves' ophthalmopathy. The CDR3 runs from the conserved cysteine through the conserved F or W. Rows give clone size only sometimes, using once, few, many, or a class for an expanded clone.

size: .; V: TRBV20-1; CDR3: CSARETGGNTGELFF
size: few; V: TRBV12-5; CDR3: CASGLRPRSQGVGDYGYTF
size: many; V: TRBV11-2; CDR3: CASSGRGLADTYEQYF
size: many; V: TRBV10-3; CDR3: CAISDRGSEQYF
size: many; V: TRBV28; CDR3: CASRRGSYEQYF
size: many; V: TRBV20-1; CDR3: CSARGTSEQYF
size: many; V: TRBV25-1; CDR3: CASSADSGYGYTF
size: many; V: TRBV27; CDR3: CASSPGTGDGYTF
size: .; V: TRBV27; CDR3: CASSTEGLAGGGELFF
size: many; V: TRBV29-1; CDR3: CSVTSDRGSYEQYF
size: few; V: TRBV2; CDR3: CASSDRRGFF
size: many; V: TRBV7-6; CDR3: CASSLGQGLNTEAFF
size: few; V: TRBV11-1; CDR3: CASSLRPGQGSGELFF
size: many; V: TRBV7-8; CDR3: CASSFPNGGLSYEQYF
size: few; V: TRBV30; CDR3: CAWRPRGNCEQYF
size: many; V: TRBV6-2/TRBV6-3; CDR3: CASTYRALEGVTVYEQYF
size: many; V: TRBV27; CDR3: CASSPRQSGNTIYF
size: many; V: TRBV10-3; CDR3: CAISESKGSNYGYTF